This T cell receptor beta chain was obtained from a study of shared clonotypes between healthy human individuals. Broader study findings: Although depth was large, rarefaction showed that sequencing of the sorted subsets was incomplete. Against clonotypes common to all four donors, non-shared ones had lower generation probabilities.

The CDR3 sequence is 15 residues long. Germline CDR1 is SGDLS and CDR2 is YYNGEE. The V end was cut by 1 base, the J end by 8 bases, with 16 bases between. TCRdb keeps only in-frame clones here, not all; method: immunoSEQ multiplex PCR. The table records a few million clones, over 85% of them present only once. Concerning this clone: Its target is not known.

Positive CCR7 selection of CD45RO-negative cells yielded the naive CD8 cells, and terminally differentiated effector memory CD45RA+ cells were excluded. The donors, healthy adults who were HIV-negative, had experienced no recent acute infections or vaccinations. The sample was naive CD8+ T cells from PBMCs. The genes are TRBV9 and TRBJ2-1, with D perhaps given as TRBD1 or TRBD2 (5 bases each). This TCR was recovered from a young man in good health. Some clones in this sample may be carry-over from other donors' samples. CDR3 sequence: CASSVRTPRGDEQFF. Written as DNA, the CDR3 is TGTGCCAGCAGCGTACGGACTCCACGGGGCGATGAGCAGTTCTTC.